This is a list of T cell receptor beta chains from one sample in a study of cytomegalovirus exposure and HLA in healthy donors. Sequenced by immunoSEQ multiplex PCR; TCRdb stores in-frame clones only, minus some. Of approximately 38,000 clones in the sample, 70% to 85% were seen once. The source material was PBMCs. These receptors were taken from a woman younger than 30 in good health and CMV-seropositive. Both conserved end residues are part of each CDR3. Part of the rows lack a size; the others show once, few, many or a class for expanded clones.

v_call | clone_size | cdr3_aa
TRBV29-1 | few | CSVFSSGSFGFGNEQFF
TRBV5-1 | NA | CASSGTVGNTIYF
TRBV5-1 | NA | CASSAGQSLYTDTQYF
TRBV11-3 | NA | CASSGRGNEQFF
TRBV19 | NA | CASTAGTPNTGELFF
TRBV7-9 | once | CASGLQGLNTEAFF
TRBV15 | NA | CATSRAVGVGTGELFF
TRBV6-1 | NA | CASSEGTSGANEQFF
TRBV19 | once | CASSMRVSGNTIYF
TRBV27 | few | CASIGEGKLFF
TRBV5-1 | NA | CASSLGTGSNSPLHF
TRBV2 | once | CASTGGGNTEAFF
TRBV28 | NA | CASSAPGGRQYF
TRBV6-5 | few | CASRAGGGSNQPQHF
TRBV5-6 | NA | CASSPRLLASSGNEQFF
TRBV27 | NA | CASRGQPRDYGYTF
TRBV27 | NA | CASSLRGSYNEQFF
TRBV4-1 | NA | CASSQVGLTLEAFF
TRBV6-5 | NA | CASRAGTGGARGYTF
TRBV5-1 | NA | CASSVGGAGTGNTIYF
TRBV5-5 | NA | CASSLAKGLAVISYEQYF
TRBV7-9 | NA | CASSLSPWGGRRAEQFF
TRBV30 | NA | CAWSLLTPSGRTDTGELFF
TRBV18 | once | CASSPDTTNTEAFF
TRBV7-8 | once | CASSLALRGGSGNTIYF
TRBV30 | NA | CAWRSGAGGSSYNEQFF
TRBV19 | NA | CASRAGLGTGELFF
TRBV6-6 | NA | CASSYGQGRSNEQYF
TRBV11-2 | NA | CASRRGQMNTEAFF
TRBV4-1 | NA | CASSQDSGTHPLSYEQYF
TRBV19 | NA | CASTLGLHTEAFF
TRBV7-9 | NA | CAARDVRNEQFF
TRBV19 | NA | CASSTSDRAYYEQYF
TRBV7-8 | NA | CASSLRTGSGTDTQYF
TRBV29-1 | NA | CSVDAGQGAYGYTF
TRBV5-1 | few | CASRPRSAGDEQGAFF
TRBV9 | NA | CASTPGTSSTDTQYF
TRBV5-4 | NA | CASSLGLGEQYF
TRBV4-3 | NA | CASSQRTGGGDEQYF
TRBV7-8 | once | CASSWGQGATGELFF
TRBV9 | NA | CASSVDERGSYNEQFF
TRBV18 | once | CASSPGQENSPLHF
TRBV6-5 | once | CASSYSSPPASQTQYF
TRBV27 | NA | CASSEGSGSYETQYF
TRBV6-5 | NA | CASSYGTVNTEAFF
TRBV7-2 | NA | CASSLVTRGPDEQFF
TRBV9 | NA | CASSVGSGVSTGELFF
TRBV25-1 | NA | CASSVAGDPYNEQFF
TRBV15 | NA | CATSRVRGDYGYTF
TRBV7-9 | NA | CASSLGLAGGNEQFF
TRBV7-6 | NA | CASSARGASYEQYF
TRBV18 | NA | CASSPQGVQPQHF
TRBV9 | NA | CASSTWTSGRGNTQYF